The T cell receptor beta chain under discussion was sequenced for a study of blood T cell repertoires in COVID-19. Study background: COVID-19 samples, acute and convalescent, were from the United States, Italy and Spain. From T cells, B-cell-depleted T cells, or PBMCs came the material, which was cDNA or gDNA.

In the study's own analysis: Amplifying reference gene primers gave estimates of nucleated cell counts. Profiling relied on immunoSEQ multiplex PCR, and the TCRdb table lists in-frame clones only, not all of them. The DNA was the basis for D and trimming; V, J and clone size are from that table. Of some 150,000 clones listed, 80% to 90% were seen once; the top ten hold about 16%. This CDR3 contains 14 residues. CDR1 and CDR2 (germline): MDHEN, SYDVKM. V was cut by 4 bases and J by 10 bases, with 16 bases left in between. The TCR comes from a woman aged 40 to 49 with acute or convalescent COVID-19. The chain couples TRBV28 to TRBJ1-4; tentatively, D is TRBD1 (5 bases). Input material: peripheral blood. The CDR3 region is CASSSGTPRGKLFF. The CDR3 nucleotides read TGTGCCAGCAGTTCCGGCACCCCAAGGGGAAAACTGTTTTTT.